Listed here is a single T cell receptor (beta chain). Original processing methods: Counts of nucleated cells, estimated from reference gene primer amplification, were obtained. Data came from immunoSEQ multiplex PCR; TCRdb stores just in-frame clones and leaves some out. V, J and clone size are taken as reported in that table, and D and trimming were inferred from the DNA itself. The repertoire includes 90,000 to 150,000 clones, around 85% of them detected once, and approximately 8% sits in the top ten. V trimming: 4 bases; J trimming: 4 bases; junction bases outside the gene matches: 6. This CDR3 contains 14 residues. Germline loops: CDR1 SGHNT, CDR2 YYREEE (reference sequence). This specimen comes from a study of blood T cell repertoires in COVID-19. As for the study in general: The origin of the acute and convalescent COVID-19 samples was the United States, Italy and Spain. T cells, B-cell-depleted T cells, or PBMCs supplied cDNA or gDNA.

The origin of this receptor is a man between 65 and 85 years old who had recovered from COVID-19. The specimen was peripheral blood. The V call is TRBV5-4, the J call TRBJ2-3, with TRBD2 matching over 7 bases. CDR3 sequence: CASSLGLAADTQYF. The CDR3 DNA reads as TGTGCCAGCAGCCTAGGGCTAGCGGCAGATACGCAGTATTTT.